This record covers a single TCR beta chain. Its antigen is as yet unknown. Primers included in the PCR were 60 Vbeta and 13 Jbeta primers. Generated by immunoSEQ multiplex PCR, the TCRdb table keeps only in-frame clones and is missing some. The table records around 150,000 clones, 80% of them present only once. V gave up 4 bases and J gave up 2 bases; unmatched junction bases: 10. CDR1 is SGHTS, CDR2 YDEGEE, per germline. The length of the CDR3 is 17 residues. The sample originates from a study of cytomegalovirus exposure and HLA in healthy donors. Study-level points and caveats: Later on, an analysis tied roughly 17,000 TCR beta sequences to HLA alleles at 0.05 false discovery rate. A list of approximately 160 TCR beta chains associated with cytomegalovirus was given.

Material for sequencing was PBMCs. The sequence was obtained from a young man in good health and CMV-seronegative. This chain joins TRBV5-8 and TRBJ2-1; 9 nucleotides agree with TRBD1. This chain's CDR3 is CASSTFRTGDPYNEQFF. The CDR3 DNA sequence: TGTGCCAGCAGCACGTTTAGGACAGGGGACCCCTACAATGAGCAGTTCTTC.